A single sample is the source of the 15 T cell receptor beta chains below, sequenced in a study of T cells in tuberculosis. TCRdb keeps only in-frame clones here, not all; method: immunoSEQ multiplex PCR. The table includes about 35,000 clones, 93% detected once. The sample consisted of PBMCs. All receptors derive from a donor aged 10-29 years with latent tuberculosis or without tuberculosis infection.

The rearrangement links TRBV7-2 to TRBJ1-4; TRBD1 matches at 9 bases. This CDR3 contains 14 residues. Germline lookup yields CDR1 SGHTA and CDR2 FQGNSA. V lost 4 bases, J lost 8 bases, and 5 bases stayed unmatched. CDR3 protein: CASSSDRGVEKLFF. CDR3 DNA: TGTGCCAGCAGCTCGGACAGGGGAGTGGAAAAACTGTTTTTT.

The chain recombines TRBV5-1 with TRBJ1-5, with 8 nucleotides matching TRBD1. Trimming took 4 bases from V and 4 from J; bases not matched to a gene: 4. Germline V gene lookup returns CDR1 SGHRS and CDR2 YFSETQ. The CDR3 is 14 residues long. For the CDR3, the DNA is TGCGCCAGCAGCCCCGGGACAGGTAATCAGCCCCAGCATTTT. Its protein product is CASSPGTGNQPQHF.

In its sample, this clone was seen once. The chain employs TRBV10-3 and TRBJ1-5, with D perhaps TRBD1 (5 bases). This CDR3 spans 14 amino acids. Germline V gene sequence: CDR1 ENHRY, CDR2 SYGVKD. V lost 3 bases and J 4 bases, leaving 10 bases between the germline ends. CDR3 sequence (DNA): TGTGCCATCAGTGAAGTCGGGGGGAATCAGCCCCAGCATTTT. Protein: CAISEVGGNQPQHF.

In the case of this clone: The same CDR3 also results from other DNA sequences found in this sample. The chain employs TRBV5-1 and TRBJ1-2; 7 bases map to TRBD1. Germline V lookup: CDR1 SGHRS, CDR2 YFSETQ. The CDR3 extends over 14 amino acids. The J segment lost 2 bases and the V segment lost 0 bases, leaving 1 base of the junction unmatched. The CDR3 sequence is CASSLGQGNYGYTF. For the CDR3, the DNA is TGCGCCAGCAGCTTGGGACAGGGAAACTATGGCTACACCTTC.

The chain joins TRBV7-2 to TRBJ1-1, with unresolved D. The CDR3 is 13 residues long. Germline values: CDR1 SGHTA, CDR2 FQGNSA. The V gene lost 3 bases and the J gene lost 1 base, with 6 bases spanning the gap. As DNA, the CDR3 is TGTGCCAGCAGCTTCAACAAGAACACTGAAGCTTTCTTT. Its protein is CASSFNKNTEAFF.

The chain carries TRBV4-3 and TRBJ1-2; 8 nucleotides match TRBD1. The J segment lost 4 bases and the V segment lost 0 bases, leaving 7 bases of the junction unmatched. CDR1 is LGHNA, CDR2 YSLEER, per germline. The CDR3 extends over 16 amino acids. DNA of the CDR3: TGCGCCAGCAGCCAAGATCGGTCCACAGGGGGCTATGGCTACACCTTC. Encoded protein: CASSQDRSTGGYGYTF.

The V gene is TRBV16, the J gene TRBJ2-7; D perhaps matches TRBD1 (5 bases). The CDR3 is made up of 13 amino acids. V was trimmed by 3 bases and J by 2 bases, leaving 8 bases between them. Germline V gene lookup returns CDR1 KGHSY and CDR2 FQNENV. CDR3 sequence: CASSQAGTYEQYF. The CDR3, as DNA: TGTGCCAGCAGCCAGGCAGGGACCTACGAGCAGTACTTC.

This chain uses TRBV10-3 with TRBJ2-3; 8 bases map to TRBD2. This CDR3 comprises 15 residues. After removal of 4 bases from V and 0 bases from J, the junction contained 3 bases not matched to a gene. The germline gives CDR1 ENHRY, CDR2 SYGVKD. This CDR3 is CAISGQRGSTDTQYF. The CDR3 coding sequence is TGTGCCATCAGTGGGCAGCGGGGGAGCACAGATACGCAGTATTTT.

The chain recombines TRBV19 with TRBJ2-2, with 10 bases matching TRBD1. V was pared by 5 bases and J by 12 bases, with 21 bases of the junction left unmatched. CDR1 and CDR2 (germline): LNHDA, SQIVND (reference sequence). The CDR3 is made up of 18 amino acids. CDR3 residues: CASSLTTGTGASRIKLFF. CDR3 DNA: TGTGCCAGTAGTTTAACGACCGGGACAGGGGCCTCTCGGATCAAGCTGTTTTTT.

This clone appeared once. The J gene is TRBJ1-4, the V gene TRBV19, with D possibly being TRBD1 (6 bases). Germline loops: CDR1 LNHDA, CDR2 SQIVND (reference sequence). The CDR3 covers 13 residues. Trimming took 6 bases from V and 8 from J, leaving 13 bases between them. This CDR3 is CASSEGGGEKLFF. CDR3 DNA sequence: TGTGCCAGTAGCGAAGGGGGTGGGGAAAAACTGTTTTTT.

V usage is TRBV28 and J usage is TRBJ2-7, with TRBD1 as a possible D gene (5 bases). Germline CDR1 MDHEN, CDR2 SYDVKM. Trimming cost V 6 bases and J 1 base, with 19 bases left between them. The CDR3 loop spans 16 amino acids. The CDR3 coding sequence is TGTGCCAGCAGGCCCCCCCCAGGGAAACTTTCCTACGAGCAGTACTTC. It codes for CASRPPPGKLSYEQYF.

The chain has TRBV15 and TRBJ2-3; 7 nucleotides line up with TRBD2. This CDR3 spans 16 amino acids. The germline V gene encodes CDR1 LNHNV and CDR2 YYDKDF (reference sequence). V shed 0 bases, J shed 4 bases, and the junction held 7 bases outside the gene matches. The CDR3 sequence: CATSRDRSRGADTQYF. CDR3 DNA sequence: TGTGCCACCAGCAGAGATAGGAGCCGGGGGGCAGATACGCAGTATTTT.

The gene calls are TRBV4-2 and TRBJ2-1; unclear D gene. V lost 2 bases, J lost 4 bases, and 18 bases lay in between. The length of the CDR3 is 17 residues. Germline lookup yields CDR1 LGHNA and CDR2 YNFKEQ. CDR3 protein: CASSQMGPAGTYNEQFF. The CDR3 nucleotides are TGTGCCAGCAGCCAAATGGGCCCGGCCGGAACGTACAATGAGCAGTTCTTC.

The V and J genes are TRBV5-1 and TRBJ2-4, with D maybe TRBD1 (5 bases). Per the germline V gene, CDR1 is SGHRS and CDR2 is YFSETQ. The CDR3 covers 14 residues. The V and J ends lost 1 base and 0 bases respectively, with 5 bases between them. CDR3 nucleotide sequence: TGCGCCAGCAGCTTGACAGGAGCCAAAAACATTCAGTACTTC. Amino acids: CASSLTGAKNIQYF.

The chain has TRBV19 and TRBJ1-6, with D maybe TRBD1 (6 bases). The CDR3 length is 14 residues. The V gene's germline CDR1 is LNHDA and CDR2 SQIVND (reference sequence). With 6 bases removed from V and 8 bases from J, the gap between germline ends came to 14 bases. CDR3: CASSRDTGDSPLHF. CDR3 nucleotides: TGTGCCAGTAGCCGGGACACCGGCGATTCACCCCTCCACTTT.